This T cell receptor beta chain originates from a study of cytomegalovirus exposure and HLA in healthy donors. PCR amplification relied on 60 Vbeta primers (plus 13 Jbeta primers). Assay used: immunoSEQ multiplex PCR; TCRdb lists only in-frame clones, some missing. This sample yields 220,000 or so clones, of which around 80% are seen a single time; approximately 1.5% belongs to the top ten. Trimming stripped 5 bases from V and 4 bases from J, with 14 bases between. The CDR3 is 14 amino acids. The germline CDR1 and CDR2 sequences are KGHSH and LQKENI. General study findings and limits: In a later analysis, parvovirus B19, influenza, CMV and Epstein-Barr virus appeared linked to several top co-occurrence clusters.

Note on this clone: What it binds is unknown.

The chain uses TRBV18 and TRBJ2-5; the D gene is possibly TRBD1 (6 bases). This clonotype was obtained from a man in his fifties or sixties in good health and CMV-seronegative. The sample comprised PBMCs. Here the CDR3 DNA reads TGTGCCAGCTCAACATATACAGGGCCAGAGACCCAGTACTTC. It yields the protein CASSTYTGPETQYF.